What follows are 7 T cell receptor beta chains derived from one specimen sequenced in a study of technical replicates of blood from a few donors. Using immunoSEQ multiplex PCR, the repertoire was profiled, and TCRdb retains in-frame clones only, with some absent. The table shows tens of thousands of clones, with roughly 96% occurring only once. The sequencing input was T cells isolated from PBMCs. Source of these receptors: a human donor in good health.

In DNA form, the CDR3 reads TGCAGCGTTGCGGGACAGGTCGAGCAGTACTTC. Translated: CSVAGQVEQYF. This chain uses TRBV29-1 with TRBJ2-7; 8 positions match TRBD1. V trimming: 4 bases; J trimming: 6 bases; junction bases outside the gene matches: 2. This CDR3 has 11 residues. CDR1 SQVTM and CDR2 ANQGSEA come from the germline V gene.

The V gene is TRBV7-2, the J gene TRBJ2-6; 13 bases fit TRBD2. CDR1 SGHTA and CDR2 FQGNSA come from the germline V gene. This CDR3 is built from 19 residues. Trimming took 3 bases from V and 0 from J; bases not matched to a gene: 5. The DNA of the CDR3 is TGTGCCAGCAGCTTCATGACTAGCGGGGGGAGCTCTGGGGCCAACGTCCTGACTTTC. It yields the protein CASSFMTSGGSSGANVLTF. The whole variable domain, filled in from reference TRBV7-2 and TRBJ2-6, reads GAGVSQSPSNKVTEKGKDVELRCDPISGHTALYWYRQSLGQGLEFLIYFQGNSAPDKSGLPSDRFSAERTGGSVSTLTIQRTQQEDSAVYLCASSFMTSGGSSGANVLTFGAGSRLTVL.

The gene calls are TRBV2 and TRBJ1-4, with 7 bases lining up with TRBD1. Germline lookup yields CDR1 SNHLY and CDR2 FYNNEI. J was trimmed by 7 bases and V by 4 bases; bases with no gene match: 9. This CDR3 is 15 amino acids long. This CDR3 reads CASSATGSVFEKLFF. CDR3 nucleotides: TGTGCCAGCAGTGCGACAGGGTCAGTCTTTGAAAAACTGTTTTTT.

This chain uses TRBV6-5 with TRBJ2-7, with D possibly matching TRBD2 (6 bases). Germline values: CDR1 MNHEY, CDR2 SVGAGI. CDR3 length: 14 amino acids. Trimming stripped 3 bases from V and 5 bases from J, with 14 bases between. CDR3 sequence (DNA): TGTGCCAGCAGTTATACTGGAGGGTCGGACGAGCAGTACTTC. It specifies CASSYTGGSDEQYF.

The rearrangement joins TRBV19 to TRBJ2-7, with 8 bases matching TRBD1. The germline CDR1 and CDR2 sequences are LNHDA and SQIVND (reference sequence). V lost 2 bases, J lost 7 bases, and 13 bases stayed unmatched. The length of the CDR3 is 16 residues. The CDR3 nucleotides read TGTGCCAGTAGTATAAAAGGTGGACAGGGAGGTCGAGAGCAGTACTTC. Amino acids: CASSIKGGQGGREQYF.

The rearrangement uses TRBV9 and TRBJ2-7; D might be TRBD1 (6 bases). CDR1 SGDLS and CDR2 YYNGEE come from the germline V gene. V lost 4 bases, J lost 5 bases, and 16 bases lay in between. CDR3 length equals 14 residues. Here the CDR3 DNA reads TGTGCCAGCAGCCCGACTACAGGGTCCAACGAGCAGTACTTC. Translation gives CASSPTTGSNEQYF. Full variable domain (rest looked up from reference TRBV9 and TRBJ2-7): DSGVTQTPKHLITATGQRVTLRCSPRSGDLSVYWYQQSLDQGLQFLIQYYNGEERAKGNILERFSAQQFPDLHSELNLSSLELGDSALYFCASSPTTGSNEQYFGPGTRLTVT.

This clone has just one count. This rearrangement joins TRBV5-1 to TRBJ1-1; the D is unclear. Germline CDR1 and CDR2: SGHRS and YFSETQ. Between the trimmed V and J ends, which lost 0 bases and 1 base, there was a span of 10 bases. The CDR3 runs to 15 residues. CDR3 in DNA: TGCGCCAGCAGCTTGGGGCGGGTAGAGAACACTGAAGCTTTCTTT. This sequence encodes CASSLGRVENTEAFF. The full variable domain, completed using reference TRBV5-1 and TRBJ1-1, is KAGVTQTPRYLIKTRGQQVTLSCSPISGHRSVSWYQQTPGQGLQFLFEYFSETQRNKGNFPGRFSGRQFSNSRSEMNVSTLELGDSALYLCASSLGRVENTEAFFGQGTRLTVV.